What follows describes a single T cell receptor beta chain. This entry is derived from a study of high-grade serous ovarian cancer treatment subgroups. Germline CDR1 SNHLY, CDR2 FYNNEI. Trimming removed 4 bases from V and 8 bases from J, with 14 bases in between. This CDR3 has 14 residues. Tumor samples were taken before definitive surgery or chemotherapy. The protocol was immunoSEQ multiplex PCR, while the TCRdb copy is restricted to in-frame clones and leaves out a portion. The repertoire consists of approximately 4,000 clones, with roughly three quarters occurring once and the leading ten covering about a sixth.

This receptor was obtained from a human donor with high-grade serous ovarian cancer. Specimen: tumor tissue. V usage is TRBV2 and J usage is TRBJ1-4; no firm D call. CDR3 DNA sequence: TGTGCCAGCAGTGGGGTTGGCCGCGGGGAAAAACTGTTTTTT. This sequence encodes CASSGVGRGEKLFF.